This entry lists 10 T cell receptor beta chains sequenced from one sample in a study of blood T cell repertoires in COVID-19. TCRdb keeps only in-frame clones here, not all; method: immunoSEQ multiplex PCR. The sample holds hundreds of thousands of clones, 85% seen once. Material for sequencing was PBMCs or T cells enriched from blood (not recorded which). Source of these receptors: a woman under 40 who had been exposed to COVID-19.

This clone occurred once. This chain uses TRBV4-2 with TRBJ2-7, with 8 nucleotides matching TRBD2. The V segment lost 4 bases and the J segment 6 bases; nucleotides outside the gene matches: 14. CDR1 LGHNA and CDR2 YNFKEQ come from the germline V gene. The CDR3 is 16 residues long. CDR3 in DNA: TGTGCCAGCAGCCCTTCCGGACTAGCCGAGGGAATCGAGCAGTACTTC. Its protein is CASSPSGLAEGIEQYF.

The V call is TRBV7-9, the J call TRBJ2-2; TRBD1 aligns across 10 bases. Losses at the gene ends were 6 bases for V and 6 bases for J; bases not matched to a gene: 7. This CDR3 spans 15 amino acids. Germline CDR1 reads SEHNR; CDR2 reads FQNEAQ (reference sequence). DNA for the CDR3: TGTGCCAGCAGGAAGGGACAGGGGAAGGCCGGGGAGCTGTTTTTT. It translates to CASRKGQGKAGELFF. The full variable domain, completed using reference TRBV7-9 and TRBJ2-2, is DTGVSQNPRHKITKRGQNVTFRCDPISEHNRLYWYRQTLGQGPEFLTYFQNEAQLEKSRLLSDRFSAERPKGSFSTLEIQRTEQGDSAMYLCASRKGQGKAGELFFGEGSRLTVL.

The rearrangement joins TRBV14 to TRBJ1-4; TRBD1 is a possible D gene (5 bases). With 5 bases removed from V and 9 bases from J, the gap between germline ends came to 16 bases. Germline V gives CDR1 SGHDN, CDR2 FVKESK. This CDR3 region has 14 residues. The CDR3: CASSFGGVMKKLFF. CDR3 nucleotides: TGTGCCAGCAGCTTCGGGGGAGTAATGAAAAAACTGTTTTTT.

The CDR3 DNA reads TGTGCCAGCAGAGGACAAACACCAGATACGCAGTATTTT. Encoded protein: CASRGQTPDTQYF. The rearrangement joins TRBV28 to TRBJ2-3; perhaps TRBD1 as D (5 bases). The V and J ends lost 6 bases and 4 bases respectively, with 11 bases between them. The length of the CDR3 is 13 residues. Germline CDR1 reads MDHEN; CDR2 reads SYDVKM.

The V and J genes are TRBV28 and TRBJ2-3, with TRBD2 identical over 9 bases. The CDR3 covers 17 residues. Germline CDR1 MDHEN, CDR2 SYDVKM. V was clipped by 1 base and J by 3 bases; unmatched bases: 8. The CDR3 is CASSLYVLAGETDTQYF. The CDR3 DNA is TGTGCCAGCAGTTTATACGTTTTAGCGGGGGAGACAGATACGCAGTATTTT. Full variable domain (rest looked up from reference TRBV28 and TRBJ2-3): DVKVTQSSRYLVKRTGEKVFLECVQDMDHENMFWYRQDPGLGLRLIYFSYDVKMKEKGDIPEGYSVSREKKERFSLILESASTNQTSMYLCASSLYVLAGETDTQYFGPGTRLTVL.

V is TRBV5-6 and J is TRBJ1-6; 9 positions agree with TRBD1. CDR1 is SGHDT, CDR2 YYEEEE, per germline. The CDR3 extends over 17 amino acids. Trimming removed 4 bases from V and 0 bases from J; junction bases left unmatched: 5. CDR3 bases: TGTGCCAGCAGCCCCGGGACAGGGCACTCCTATAATTCACCCCTCCACTTT. It yields the protein CASSPGTGHSYNSPLHF.

The V gene is TRBV15, the J gene TRBJ1-1, with a possible D match to TRBD1 (5 bases). The CDR3 sequence is 13 residues long. V lost 0 bases and J lost 6, with 8 bases in between. Germline V gives CDR1 LNHNV, CDR2 YYDKDF (reference sequence). The CDR3 DNA follows: TGTGCCACCAGCAGAGATGACAGCGCTGAAGCTTTCTTT. It specifies CATSRDDSAEAFF. Combining the CDR3 with reference TRBV15 and TRBJ1-1 gives the whole variable domain DAMVIQNPRYQVTQFGKPVTLSCSQTLNHNVMYWYQQKSSQAPKLLFHYYDKDFNNEADTPDNFQSRRPNTSFCFLDIRSPGLGDTAMYLCATSRDDSAEAFFGQGTRLTVV.

In nucleotides, the CDR3 is TGTGCCAGCTCACCAGATACAGGGGGCAGAAACACCATATATTTT. Its translation is CASSPDTGGRNTIYF. V and J are TRBV18 and TRBJ1-3; 9 bases agree with TRBD1. Germline loops: CDR1 KGHSH, CDR2 LQKENI. The J segment lost 5 bases and the V segment lost 2 bases, leaving 4 bases of the junction unmatched. The CDR3 is 15 residues long.

The chain links TRBV18 to TRBJ2-5, with D hard to call. CDR3 size: 11 residues. Trimming shortened V by 5 bases and J by 2 bases, and 3 bases separated the two germline ends. Looked up from germline, CDR1 is KGHSH and CDR2 is LQKENI. CDR3 residues: CASSTQETQYF. The CDR3 nucleotides are TGTGCCAGCTCAACACAAGAGACCCAGTACTTC.

The chain recombines TRBV16 with TRBJ1-5; TRBD1 matches at 7 bases. CDR1 is KGHSY, CDR2 FQNENV, per germline. With V trimmed by 4 bases and J by 0 bases, 6 bases remained unmatched. CDR3 length: 16 residues. This chain's CDR3 is CASSPIQGGSNQPQHF. The DNA of the CDR3 is TGTGCCAGCAGCCCCATTCAGGGGGGTAGCAATCAGCCCCAGCATTTT.